This T cell receptor (beta chain) was recovered during a study of Ad26.COV2.S vaccination and SARS-CoV-2 variants. Whole-study context: Donor allocation was to the COV1001 Ad26.COV2.S trial arm.

Some clones are missing from TCRdb's copy, which holds only in-frame ones; the method was immunoSEQ multiplex PCR. This table has about 370,000 clones, roughly 90% appearing once. Treatment defined: over 15 received Ad26.COV2.S at low or high dose, single or two shots; about five received placebo; per-sample allocation not given. On day 63 after the first injection, vaccine and placebo recipients gave samples. Immunization relied on an Ad26 vector, which expressed Wuhan-strain SARS-CoV-2 spike. This CDR3 spans 16 amino acids. Losses at the gene ends were 3 bases for V and 7 bases for J; bases not matched to a gene: 10. The V gene's germline CDR1 is KGHDR and CDR2 SFDVKD.

The receptor was isolated from a person aged 18 to 65 who received the Ad26.COV2.S COVID-19 vaccine or a placebo. The chain uses TRBV24-1 and TRBJ2-2; 7 nucleotides agree with TRBD1. Sequencing used peripheral blood, obtained in a trial of Ad26.COV2.S vaccine versus placebo. The CDR3 here is CATSDENRGWGGELFF. CDR3 bases: TGTGCCACCAGTGATGAGAACAGGGGATGGGGCGGGGAGCTGTTTTTT.